This section outlines one T cell receptor beta chain sequence together with its context. Its target antigen remains unknown. Base qualities are not at hand, and no much larger clone is one base apart. Using the deep immunoSEQ assay, multiplex PCR amplified TCR CDR3 regions from genomic DNA. Genomic DNA extracted from each cell subset was distributed evenly over all wells of several immunoSEQ 96-well plates, and each plate served as one replicate. For sorted subsets, each replicate PCR was loaded with roughly 0.2 ug genomic DNA, equivalent to 25,000 to 35,000 T cell genomes. Purified libraries were measured with a Qubit 3.0 fluorometer, size-checked on a Bioanalyzer 2100, and measured again with the KAPA Library Quantification kit. A separate single-read 150-cycle Illumina NextSeq 550 flow cell was used to sequence each immunoSEQ 96-well plate. Regarding the original processing steps: Because the immunoSEQ output held only junctional sequences and lacked quality scores, the filtering could not match the filtering applied to full-length reads. Sequences were annotated with PyIR, a Python wrapper for IgBLAST v1.9, using IMGT germline references to assign V/J genes and CDR3. Reads were filtered out if the reads had weak V/J assignments (E-value above 1e-6), no CDR3, stop codons, out-of-frame junctions, or ambiguous translated residues. A V3J clonotype was defined by an identical inferred V gene, J gene, and CDR3 amino acid sequence. Percentage overlap between repertoires was calculated by dividing the number of shared unique clonotypes by the size of the smaller repertoire. Repertoire richness was assessed with RTK rarefaction, the Chao1 estimator, and Recon v2.1 estimates of unobserved clonotypes. Generation probabilities for all TCRbeta clonotypes obtained by the gDNA method from four donors were computed using OLGA. Sourced from immuneACCESS, this table was stored by TCRdb with only in-frame sequences that have V and J called. A share of the clones is absent; for the studies checked, an unresolved V gene accounts for under half, and the remainder has no known explanation. V and J calls and clone size are given by that table; D and trimming were obtained from the DNA. The sample table records around 1.9 million clones; about 92% of these occur just once. 1.5% to 2% of the sample rests with the top ten.

The sample comes from a study of shared clonotypes between healthy human individuals (dated by TCRdb to 2018 to 2021). The study in broad terms: A few men and a couple of women, aged 18 to 49 years, made up the cohort. To estimate repertoire size and how much clonotype sharing occurs between individuals, the study deeply sequenced the blood TCR repertoires of 5 or 6 healthy adults. For each donor, CD4 naive and CD4 memory were each given three plates, CD8 naive was given two plates, and CD8 memory was given one plate. Libraries were prepared and TCR repertoires were sequenced by different laboratories using diverse techniques, in order to increase sequencing depth and limit assay-specific biases. Each donor's leukapheresis produced roughly between roughly 0.9 and 9 billion PBMCs. Overall study outcomes, separate from this receptor: The genetic and exposure-history diversity represented was limited by the small number of donors. Pairwise subsampling led to the expectation that sequencing depth would affect the degree of clonotype sharing among donors. Sampling was restricted to blood, and TCR repertoires in tissues likely differ from the TCR repertoires found in blood. Estimated clonotype richness was generally larger for naive than for memory subsets. Even with the large sequencing depth, rarefaction of the sorted-subset datasets indicated that sequencing was incomplete. Across a few donors, about 5.2% of naive CD4, around 3.3% of naive CD8, around 2.5% of memory CD4, and 0.4% to 0.45% of memory CD8 clonotypes were shared. Compared with non-shared clonotypes, the clonotypes found in all four sorted-subset donors had higher generation probabilities.

The cysteine opens and the phenylalanine closes a CDR3 of 16 amino acids. Only CDR3 DNA remains: 48 bases, in frame from the first base. The germline V gene encodes CDR1 MDHEN and CDR2 SYDVKM. For this chain, trimming is 7 bases at the V end and 0 bases at the J end, and the number of junction bases without a gene match is 12. CD8 naive samples were obtained by positive selection for CCR7 among CD45RO-negative cells, yielding a CD45RA+CCR7+ population from which TemRA cells were excluded. Donors were healthy HIV-negative adults with no recently reported acute infections or vaccinations. Only Caucasian adults living in Nashville, Tennessee, USA were represented among the donors. Blood was obtained by leukapheresis, after which PBMCs were separated by Ficoll-Histopaque density gradient centrifugation and cryopreserved in liquid nitrogen vapor phase. Analytical flow cytometry was used to check the purity and quantity of each magnetically sorted T cell population. Genomic DNA was isolated from every sorted fraction and measured by UV absorbance on a Nanodrop 2000c.

The chain links TRBV28 with TRBJ2-7; a stretch of 7 junction bases matches TRBD2. Sequenced material: naive CD8+ T cells from PBMCs. The intended sense of this specimen's cell subset or site label: CD45RA+CCR7+. The receptor comes from a man between 18 and 29 years old in good health. Some clones in this sample may be carry-over from other donors' samples. The CDR3 sequence is CASTTGRALISYEQYF. The bases are TGTGCCAGCACCACGGGGAGGGCCCTCATCTCCTACGAGCAGTACTTC.